The next 20 T cell receptor beta chains were all read from a single sample in a study of identical twins. One entry per CDR3 protein results from TCRdb running MiXCR on the 5' RACE reads. In the table there are 1.5 million to 2 million distinct CDR3 sequences, 32% of which are singletons. The sample consisted of cord blood. Receptors were obtained from a newborn girl in good health.

This clonotype occurred many times. The V and J genes are TRBV7-8 and TRBJ2-4; no clear D. The germline V gene encodes CDR1 SGHVS and CDR2 FQNEAQ. The CDR3 has 12 residues. Trimming stripped 6 bases from V and 9 bases from J, with 12 bases between. The CDR3 region is CASSTTVGIQYF. DNA for the CDR3: TGTGCCAGCAGTACAACAGTTGGCATTCAGTACTTC.

V and J are TRBV4-1 and TRBJ2-3; no clear D. The germline V gene has CDR1 MGHRA and CDR2 YSYEKL. V lost 4 bases to trimming and J lost 2 bases, with 13 bases between them. The CDR3 spans 15 residues. This CDR3 reads CASSRIGEITDTQYF. CDR3 DNA: TGCGCCAGCAGCCGTATTGGAGAGATCACAGATACGCAGTATTTT.

The chain links TRBV29-1 to TRBJ1-2; the D gene is possibly TRBD1 (5 bases). V lost 5 bases to trimming and J lost 0 bases, with 13 bases between them. This CDR3 contains 14 residues. The germline gives CDR1 SQVTM, CDR2 ANQGSEA. The CDR3 DNA sequence: TGCAGCGTTCCCCGGGACGGATCTAACTATGGCTACACCTTC. It codes for CSVPRDGSNYGYTF.

The genes are TRBV20-1 and TRBJ2-1; D not certain. This CDR3 has 14 residues. The V gene's germline CDR1 is DFQATT and CDR2 SNEGSKA (reference sequence). Trimming stripped 5 bases from V and 0 bases from J, with 11 bases between. The CDR3 here is CSAQDGYSYNEQFF. The CDR3, as DNA: TGCAGTGCTCAGGACGGCTACTCCTACAATGAGCAGTTCTTC.

The CDR3 loop reads CASSEAQGTGEQYF. CDR3 bases: TGTGCCAGCAGTGAAGCACAGGGGACGGGGGAGCAGTACTTC. The chain uses TRBV2 and TRBJ2-7; 7 bases fit TRBD1. The CDR3 is 14 residues long. The germline gives CDR1 SNHLY, CDR2 FYNNEI. After removal of 0 bases from V and 7 bases from J, the junction contained 6 bases not matched to a gene.

The CDR3 DNA is TGCAGTGCTAGAGATCTGTGGCAGGGGGCGAGCAATCAGCCCCAGCATTTT. Protein product: CSARDLWQGASNQPQHF. This chain uses TRBV20-1 with TRBJ1-5; 8 bases match TRBD1. The germline CDR1 and CDR2 sequences are DFQATT and SNEGSKA (reference sequence). CDR3 length: 17 residues. V lost 0 bases, J lost 1 base, and 8 bases stayed unmatched.

This rearrangement joins TRBV3-1 to TRBJ2-3; 10 bases map to TRBD2. This CDR3 is 17 amino acids long. The J segment lost 4 bases and the V segment lost 0 bases, leaving 7 bases of the junction unmatched. CDR1 is LGHDT, CDR2 YNNKEL, per germline (reference sequence). In DNA form, the CDR3 reads TGTGCCAGCAGCCAAGAGGCTAGCGGGAGCCTCCCAGATACGCAGTATTTT. Amino acid sequence: CASSQEASGSLPDTQYF.

The rearrangement joins TRBV20-1 to TRBJ2-7, with TRBD2 as a possible D gene (6 bases). Germline V gene sequence: CDR1 DFQATT, CDR2 SNEGSKA (reference sequence). The CDR3 contains 14 residues. V shed 3 bases and J shed 0 bases, with 12 bases lying between them. The CDR3 coding sequence is TGCAGTGCTAGTTCGACCGGGAGCTCCTACGAGCAGTACTTC. Amino acid sequence: CSASSTGSSYEQYF.

This clonotype was picked up many times. The chain combines TRBV12-3 or TRBV12-4 with TRBJ2-1; 12 nucleotides line up with TRBD2. The CDR3 runs to 15 residues. V shed 4 bases and J 6 bases; nucleotides not matched to a gene: 4. The DNA for the CDR3 is TGTGCCAGCAGTTCACTAGCGGGAGGTGGCAATGAGCAGTTCTTC. It translates to CASSSLAGGGNEQFF.

V usage is TRBV4-1 and J usage is TRBJ1-1; D gene uncertain. The length of the CDR3 is 15 residues. Germline assignment: CDR1 MGHRA and CDR2 YSYEKL. Trimming stripped 1 base from V and 4 bases from J, with 13 bases between. The CDR3 region has the DNA TGCGCCAGCAGCCAAGTGTTGGTTCCTAGCACTGAAGCTTTCTTT. Amino acids: CASSQVLVPSTEAFF.

There are many counts of this clonotype. The chain joins TRBV12-3 or TRBV12-4 to TRBJ2-1, with TRBD1 as a possible D gene (6 bases). This CDR3 is 11 amino acids long. V was shortened by 3 bases and J by 13 bases, with 10 bases between the two germline ends. The CDR3 region is CASSFDRKQFF. The CDR3 region has the DNA TGTGCCAGCAGTTTCGACAGGAAACAGTTCTTC.

Comments on this clonotype: Relative to the germline gene, one junction end is altered; a read error may explain this. V is TRBV10-3 and J is TRBJ1-5; D is undetermined. Germline V lookup: CDR1 ENHRY, CDR2 SYGVKD. The CDR3 covers 19 residues. CDR3 in DNA: TGTCCCATCAGTGATGGAGAGTGGCCGGGCGGTTATAGCAATCAGCCCCAGCATTTT. Translated, it gives CPISDGEWPGGYSNQPQHF.

This chain joins TRBV6-6 and TRBJ2-3; 11 nucleotides line up with TRBD2. Germline CDR1 and CDR2: MNHNY and SVGAGI (reference sequence). This CDR3 has 14 residues. V trimming: 8 bases; J trimming: 3 bases; junction bases outside the gene matches: 4. The CDR3 reads CASQGLAVTDTQYF. The CDR3 coding sequence is TGTGCCAGCCAGGGACTAGCGGTAACAGATACGCAGTATTTT.

This sequence joins TRBV4-2 and TRBJ2-5, with 8 bases matching TRBD1. Germline trimming cut 3 bases from V and 11 bases from J; bases unmatched to any gene: 14. The CDR3 runs to 15 residues. Per germline, CDR1 LGHNA and CDR2 YNFKEQ. DNA for the CDR3: TGTGCCAGCAGCCACCCGGGACAGGCGTTTAATGAGCAGTACTTC. Amino acids: CASSHPGQAFNEQYF.

This clonotype was observed a few times. The chain uses TRBV21-1 and TRBJ1-2. TRBV21-1 is annotated as a pseudogene. CDR3 length: 8 amino acids. Here the CDR3 DNA reads TGTCGTAACCTTGGCTACACCTTC. It encodes CRNLGYTF.

This clonotype was seen more than once but under ten times. The rearrangement links TRBV11-2 to TRBJ2-7; no clear D. The germline V gene encodes CDR1 SGHAT and CDR2 FQNNGV. V gave up 2 bases and J gave up 2 bases, with 10 bases separating them. The CDR3 runs to 14 residues. The CDR3 DNA follows: TGTGCCAGCAGCTTAAATTCCCTACCCTACGAGCAGTACTTC. This gives the protein CASSLNSLPYEQYF. The variable domain in full, completed from reference TRBV11-2 and TRBJ2-7, reads EAGVAQSPRYKIIEKRQSVAFWCNPISGHATLYWYQQILGQGPKLLIQFQNNGVVDDSQLPKDRFSAERLKGVDSTLKIQPAKLEDSAVYLCASSLNSLPYEQYFGPGTRLTVT.

This clonotype came up a few times. This chain uses TRBV20-1 with TRBJ1-2, with D tentatively TRBD1 (5 bases). The germline V and J ends were trimmed by 6 bases and 7 bases, with 15 bases remaining between them. Germline V lookup: CDR1 DFQATT, CDR2 SNEGSKA (reference sequence). The CDR3 consists of 12 residues. The CDR3, as DNA: TGCAGTGCACACTCCAGGGATCGTGGCTACACCTTC. Translating gives CSAHSRDRGYTF.

The chain employs TRBV10-1 and TRBJ2-7; the D call may be TRBD1 or TRBD2 (5 bases each). Germline CDR1 and CDR2: WNHNN and SYGVQD (reference sequence). The CDR3 extends over 13 amino acids. With 2 bases removed from V and 5 bases from J, the gap between germline ends came to 10 bases. The chain's CDR3 is CASSEVWGHEQYF. DNA of the CDR3: TGCGCCAGCAGTGAGGTCTGGGGACACGAGCAGTACTTC.

About this clonotype: This may come from a read error, since a much larger clone is one base off. V usage is TRBV6-6 and J usage is TRBJ2-7; no firm D call. The CDR3 runs 14 residues. The germline V and J ends were trimmed by 0 bases and 5 bases, with 11 bases remaining between them. In germline, CDR1 is MNHNY, CDR2 SVGAGI (reference sequence). The CDR3 loop reads CASSYSPVQNEQYF. DNA for the CDR3: TGTGCCAGCAGTTACTCGCCCGTTCAGAACGAGCAGTACTTC.

Remarks on this clonotype: This may arise from a read error, as a much more abundant clone is one base away. The CDR3 DNA reads TGTGCCACCAGAGATAGCAATCAGCCCCAGCATTTT. Translation gives CATRDSNQPQHF. V usage is TRBV10-3 and J usage is TRBJ1-5; D remains unclear. V lost 10 bases and J lost 0, with 7 bases in between. This CDR3 is built from 12 residues. From germline, CDR1 is ENHRY and CDR2 SYGVKD.